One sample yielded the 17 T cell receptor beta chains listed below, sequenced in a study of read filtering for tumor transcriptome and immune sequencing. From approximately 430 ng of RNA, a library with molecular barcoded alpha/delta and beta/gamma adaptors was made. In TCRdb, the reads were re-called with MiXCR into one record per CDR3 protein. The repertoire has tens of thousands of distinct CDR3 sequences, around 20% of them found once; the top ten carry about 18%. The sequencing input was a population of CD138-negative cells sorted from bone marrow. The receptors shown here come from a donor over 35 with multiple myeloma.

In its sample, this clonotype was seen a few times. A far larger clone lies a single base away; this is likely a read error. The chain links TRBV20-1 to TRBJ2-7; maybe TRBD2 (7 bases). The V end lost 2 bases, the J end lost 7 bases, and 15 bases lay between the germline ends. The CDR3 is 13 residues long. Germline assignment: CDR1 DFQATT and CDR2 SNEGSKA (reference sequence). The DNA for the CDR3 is TGCAGTGCTAGAAAGGCGGGGGCCGGTGAGCAGTACTTC. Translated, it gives CSARKAGAGEQYF.

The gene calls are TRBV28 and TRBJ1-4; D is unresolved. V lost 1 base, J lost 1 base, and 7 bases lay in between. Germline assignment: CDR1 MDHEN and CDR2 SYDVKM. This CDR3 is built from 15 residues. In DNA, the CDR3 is TGTGCCAGCAGTTTATATGGCAGAACTAATGAAAAACTGTTTTTT. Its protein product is CASSLYGRTNEKLFF. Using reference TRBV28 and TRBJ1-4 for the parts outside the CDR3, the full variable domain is DVKVTQSSRYLVKRTGEKVFLECVQDMDHENMFWYRQDPGLGLRLIYFSYDVKMKEKGDIPEGYSVSREKKERFSLILESASTNQTSMYLCASSLYGRTNEKLFFGSGTQLSVL.

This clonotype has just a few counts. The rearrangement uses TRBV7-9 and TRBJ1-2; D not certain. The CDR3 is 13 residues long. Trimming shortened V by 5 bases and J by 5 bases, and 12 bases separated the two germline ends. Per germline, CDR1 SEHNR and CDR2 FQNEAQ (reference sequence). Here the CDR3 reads CASSPPTEYGYTF. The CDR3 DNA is TGTGCCAGCAGCCCCCCAACAGAATATGGCTACACCTTC.

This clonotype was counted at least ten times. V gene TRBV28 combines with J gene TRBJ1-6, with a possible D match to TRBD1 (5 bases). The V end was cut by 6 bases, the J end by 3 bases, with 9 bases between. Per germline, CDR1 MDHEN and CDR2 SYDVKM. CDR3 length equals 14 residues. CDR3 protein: CASRQGDYNSPLHF. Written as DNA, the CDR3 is TGTGCCAGCAGGCAAGGGGACTATAATTCACCCCTCCACTTT.

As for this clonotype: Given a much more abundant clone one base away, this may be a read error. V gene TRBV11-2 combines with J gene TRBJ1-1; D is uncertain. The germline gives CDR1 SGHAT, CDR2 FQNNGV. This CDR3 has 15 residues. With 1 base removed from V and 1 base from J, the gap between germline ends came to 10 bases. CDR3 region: CASSLVAGRNTEAFF. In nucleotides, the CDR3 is TGTGCCAGCAGCTTAGTGGCGGGCCGGAACACTGAAGCTTTCTTT.

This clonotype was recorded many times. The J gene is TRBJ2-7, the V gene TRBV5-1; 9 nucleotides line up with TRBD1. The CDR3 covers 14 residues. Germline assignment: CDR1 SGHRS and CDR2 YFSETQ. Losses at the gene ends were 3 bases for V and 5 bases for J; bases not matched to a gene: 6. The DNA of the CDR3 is TGCGCCAGCAGCTCGGGACAGGGACACAACGAGCAGTACTTC. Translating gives CASSSGQGHNEQYF.

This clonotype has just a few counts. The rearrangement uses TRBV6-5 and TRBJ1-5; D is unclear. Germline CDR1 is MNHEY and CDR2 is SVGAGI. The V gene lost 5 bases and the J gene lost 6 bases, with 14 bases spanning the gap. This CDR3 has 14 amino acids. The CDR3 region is CASSPLRVGQPQHF. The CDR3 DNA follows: TGTGCCAGCAGTCCCCTTCGGGTGGGTCAGCCCCAGCATTTT.

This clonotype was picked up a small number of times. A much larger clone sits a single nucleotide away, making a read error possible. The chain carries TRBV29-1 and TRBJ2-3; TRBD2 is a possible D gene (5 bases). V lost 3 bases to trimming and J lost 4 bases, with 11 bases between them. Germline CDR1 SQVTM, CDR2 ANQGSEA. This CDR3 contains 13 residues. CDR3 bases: TGCAGCGTTGACAGGAAAGCGGCAGATACGCAGTATTTT. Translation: CSVDRKAADTQYF.

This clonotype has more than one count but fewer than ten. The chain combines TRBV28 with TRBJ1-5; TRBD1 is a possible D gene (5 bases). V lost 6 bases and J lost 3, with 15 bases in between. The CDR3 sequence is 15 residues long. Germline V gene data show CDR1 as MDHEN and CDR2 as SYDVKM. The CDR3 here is CASRWGGLDNQPQHF. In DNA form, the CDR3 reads TGTGCCAGCAGGTGGGGGGGACTGGACAATCAGCCCCAGCATTTT. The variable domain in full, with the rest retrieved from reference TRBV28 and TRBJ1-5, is DVKVTQSSRYLVKRTGEKVFLECVQDMDHENMFWYRQDPGLGLRLIYFSYDVKMKEKGDIPEGYSVSREKKERFSLILESASTNQTSMYLCASRWGGLDNQPQHFGDGTRLSIL.

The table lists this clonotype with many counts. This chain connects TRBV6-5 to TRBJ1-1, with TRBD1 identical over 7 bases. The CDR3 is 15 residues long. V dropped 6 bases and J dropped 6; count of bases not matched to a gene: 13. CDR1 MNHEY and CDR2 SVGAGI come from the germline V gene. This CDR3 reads CASSPTGGRGAEAFF. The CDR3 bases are TGTGCCAGCAGCCCCACCGGGGGCAGGGGGGCTGAAGCTTTCTTT.

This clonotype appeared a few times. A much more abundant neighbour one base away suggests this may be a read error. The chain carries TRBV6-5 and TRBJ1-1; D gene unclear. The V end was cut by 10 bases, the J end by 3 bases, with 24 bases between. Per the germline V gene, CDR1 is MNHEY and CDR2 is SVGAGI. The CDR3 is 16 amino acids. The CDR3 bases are TGTGCCATCACCGATCGGAGTTTTACAGAGGACACTGAAGCTTTCTTT. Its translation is CAITDRSFTEDTEAFF.

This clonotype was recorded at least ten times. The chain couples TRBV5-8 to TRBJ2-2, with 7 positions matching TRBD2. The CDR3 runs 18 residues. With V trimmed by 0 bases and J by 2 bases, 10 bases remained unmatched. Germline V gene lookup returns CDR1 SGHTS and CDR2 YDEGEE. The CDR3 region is CASSLGPPGLGNTGELFF. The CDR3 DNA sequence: TGTGCCAGCAGCTTGGGCCCCCCCGGACTAGGCAACACCGGGGAGCTGTTTTTT.

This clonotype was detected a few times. Written as DNA, the CDR3 is TGTGCCAGCAGTCTACGAAGCTCCTACGAGCAGTACTTC. Amino acid sequence: CASSLRSSYEQYF. V gene TRBV28 combines with J gene TRBJ2-7; D gene uncertain. V lost 5 bases and J lost 0, with 8 bases in between. This CDR3 spans 13 amino acids. Germline-derived CDR1 and CDR2 are MDHEN and SYDVKM. Using reference TRBV28 and TRBJ2-7 for the parts outside the CDR3, the full variable domain is DVKVTQSSRYLVKRTGEKVFLECVQDMDHENMFWYRQDPGLGLRLIYFSYDVKMKEKGDIPEGYSVSREKKERFSLILESASTNQTSMYLCASSLRSSYEQYFGPGTRLTVT.

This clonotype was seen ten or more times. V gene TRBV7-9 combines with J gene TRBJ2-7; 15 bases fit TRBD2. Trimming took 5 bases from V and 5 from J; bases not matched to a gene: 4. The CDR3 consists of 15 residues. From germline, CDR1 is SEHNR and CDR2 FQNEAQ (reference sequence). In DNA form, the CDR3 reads TGTGCCAGCAGCCCAGGACTAGCGGGAGGGCACGAGCAGTACTTC. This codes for CASSPGLAGGHEQYF.

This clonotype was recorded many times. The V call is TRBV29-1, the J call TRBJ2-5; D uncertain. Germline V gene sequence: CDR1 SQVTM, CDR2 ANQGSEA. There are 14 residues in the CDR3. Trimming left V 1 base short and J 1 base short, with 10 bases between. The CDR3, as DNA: TGCAGCGTTGAAGGCCCGTCGATCCAAGAGACCCAGTACTTC. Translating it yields CSVEGPSIQETQYF.

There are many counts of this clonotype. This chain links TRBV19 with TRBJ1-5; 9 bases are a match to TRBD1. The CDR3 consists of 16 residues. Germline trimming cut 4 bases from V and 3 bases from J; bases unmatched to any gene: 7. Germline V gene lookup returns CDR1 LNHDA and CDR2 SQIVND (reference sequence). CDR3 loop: CASSTPGQGINQPQHF. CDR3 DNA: TGTGCCAGTAGTACTCCGGGACAGGGTATCAATCAGCCCCAGCATTTT.

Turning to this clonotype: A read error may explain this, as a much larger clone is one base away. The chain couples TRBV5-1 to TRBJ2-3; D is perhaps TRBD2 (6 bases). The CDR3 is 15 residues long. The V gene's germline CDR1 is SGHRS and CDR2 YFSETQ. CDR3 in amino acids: CAGSFGASGTDTQYF. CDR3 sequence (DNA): TGCGCCGGCAGCTTCGGGGCTAGCGGCACAGATACGCAGTATTTT.